The 25 T cell receptor beta chains listed next were all sequenced from one sample in a study of shared T cell receptors in the human thymus. Sequencing was performed with immunoSEQ multiplex PCR; in TCRdb, only in-frame clones are kept and a portion is missing. The table shows around 340,000 clones, with around 95% occurring only once. Source material: thymocytes. The receptor set was obtained from a human donor.

The rearrangement joins TRBV7-9 to TRBJ1-1; D not certain. The CDR3 is 15 amino acids. The germline V gene encodes CDR1 SEHNR and CDR2 FQNEAQ (reference sequence). Trimming cost V 1 base and J 5 bases, with 14 bases left between them. The CDR3 is CASSLVAGTGTEAFF. CDR3 DNA: TGTGCCAGCAGCTTAGTAGCGGGAACGGGAACTGAAGCTTTCTTT. Full variable domain (rest looked up from reference TRBV7-9 and TRBJ1-1): DTGVSQNPRHKITKRGQNVTFRCDPISEHNRLYWYRQTLGQGPEFLTYFQNEAQLEKSRLLSDRFSAERPKGSFSTLEIQRTEQGDSAMYLCASSLVAGTGTEAFFGQGTRLTVV.

The CDR3 spells CAWWGSLQAGREEQYF. CDR3 DNA: TGTGCCTGGTGGGGCTCTCTTCAGGCAGGGCGGGAGGAGCAGTACTTC. The chain recombines TRBV30 with TRBJ2-7; TRBD2 matches 7 bases. With 5 bases clipped from V and 7 bases from J, the junction kept 20 bases outside the gene matches. Per the germline V gene, CDR1 is GTSNPN and CDR2 is SVGIG (reference sequence). There are 16 residues in the CDR3. The full variable domain, its missing parts supplied by reference TRBV30 and TRBJ2-7, is SQTIHQWPATLVQPVGSPLSLECTVEGTSNPNLYWYRQAAGRGLQLLFYSVGIGQISSEVPQNLSASRPQDRQFILSSKKLLLSDSGFYLCAWWGSLQAGREEQYFGPGTRLTVT.

This clone has more than one count but fewer than ten. The gene calls are TRBV19 and TRBJ1-2; D is uncertain. In germline, CDR1 is LNHDA, CDR2 SQIVND (reference sequence). CDR3 length equals 13 residues. Trimming removed 5 bases at V and 0 bases at J, with 7 bases between. CDR3 sequence: CASSWNTNYGYTF. CDR3 DNA sequence: TGTGCCAGTAGTTGGAATACTAACTATGGCTACACCTTC. The full variable domain, in which reference TRBV19 and TRBJ1-2 provide the parts outside the CDR3, is DGGITQSPKYLFRKEGQNVTLSCEQNLNHDAMYWYRQDPGQGLRLIYYSQIVNDFQKGDIAEGYSVSREKKESFPLTVTSAQKNPTAFYLCASSWNTNYGYTFGSGTRLTVV.

The chain has TRBV5-6 and TRBJ1-4; D is undetermined. V lost 3 bases to trimming and J lost 3 bases, with 15 bases between them. Germline V lookup: CDR1 SGHDT, CDR2 YYEEEE. This CDR3 is 16 amino acids long. The CDR3 region is CASSWASDGANEKLFF. The CDR3 nucleotides are TGTGCCAGCAGCTGGGCCTCCGACGGGGCTAATGAAAAACTGTTTTTT.

The V call is TRBV27, the J call TRBJ1-2, with a tentative D call TRBD1 (6 bases). The V and J ends lost 3 bases and 4 bases respectively, with 18 bases between them. This CDR3 has 16 residues. CDR1 and CDR2 (germline): MNHEY, SMNVEV (reference sequence). CDR3: CASSLYGQGRTYGYTF. The DNA for the CDR3 is TGTGCCAGCAGTTTGTACGGGCAGGGGCGAACCTATGGCTACACCTTC.

The gene calls are TRBV27 and TRBJ2-2; the match to TRBD1 covers 12 bases. CDR1 is MNHEY and CDR2 is SMNVEV in the germline V gene (reference sequence). Trimming removed 8 bases from V and 7 bases from J; junction bases left unmatched: 8. This CDR3 is 15 amino acids long. In DNA form, the CDR3 reads TGTGCCAGCGGTTGGGGGACAGGGGGCGTCGGGGAGCTGTTTTTT. Translated, it gives CASGWGTGGVGELFF.

V and J are TRBV4-2 and TRBJ2-7, with 7 nucleotides matching TRBD1. The CDR3 extends over 19 amino acids. Trimming took 5 bases from V and 2 from J; bases not matched to a gene: 21. The V gene's germline CDR1 is LGHNA and CDR2 YNFKEQ. CDR3 DNA sequence: TGTGCCAGCAGCGACAATCTGGAACAGGGGCCCTATACACCCTACGAGCAGTACTTC. Protein sequence: CASSDNLEQGPYTPYEQYF.

The table lists this clone with a count of one. The V call is TRBV28, the J call TRBJ2-7; 9 bases line up with TRBD1. The CDR3 has 15 amino acids. Germline CDR1 MDHEN, CDR2 SYDVKM. The J segment lost 2 bases and the V segment lost 2 bases, leaving 4 bases of the junction unmatched. Here the CDR3 reads CASSLMDRGAYEQYF. CDR3 bases: TGTGCCAGCAGTTTAATGGACAGGGGTGCCTACGAGCAGTACTTC.

This clone was counted a few times. This sequence joins TRBV5-6 and TRBJ1-4; tentative D call: TRBD1 (5 bases). This CDR3 spans 15 amino acids. Germline V gene lookup returns CDR1 SGHDT and CDR2 YYEEEE. Trimming removed 5 bases at V and 5 bases at J, with 16 bases between. The CDR3 is CASSLPGTRNEKLFF. For the CDR3, the DNA is TGTGCCAGCAGTCTCCCCGGGACTCGGAATGAAAAACTGTTTTTT.

J is TRBJ2-7 and V is TRBV28, with a tentative D call TRBD2 (6 bases). Germline V gene lookup returns CDR1 MDHEN and CDR2 SYDVKM. V lost 10 bases to trimming and J lost 0 bases, with 22 bases between them. The CDR3 runs to 16 residues. The CDR3: CATSGSGSSISYEQYF. The CDR3 DNA reads as TGTGCCACCTCAGGGTCCGGGAGTTCGATCTCCTACGAGCAGTACTTC. Looking up the rest from reference TRBV28 and TRBJ2-7 gives the full variable domain: DVKVTQSSRYLVKRTGEKVFLECVQDMDHENMFWYRQDPGLGLRLIYFSYDVKMKEKGDIPEGYSVSREKKERFSLILESASTNQTSMYLCATSGSGSSISYEQYFGPGTRLTVT.

This clone was seen only once. CDR3 residues: CASTDRGGNNRFAYEQYF. In DNA, the CDR3 is TGTGCCAGCACTGATCGGGGCGGAAATAACCGTTTCGCCTACGAGCAGTACTTC. The chain uses TRBV2 and TRBJ2-7; TRBD1 or TRBD2 may be the D gene (5 bases each). The germline V gene encodes CDR1 SNHLY and CDR2 FYNNEI. The CDR3 totals 18 residues. V shed 7 bases and J shed 2 bases, with 27 bases lying between them.

The genes are TRBV19 and TRBJ2-7; TRBD1 aligns across 10 bases. This CDR3 contains 15 residues. Losses at the gene ends were 5 bases for V and 5 bases for J; bases not matched to a gene: 9. Germline CDR1 and CDR2: LNHDA and SQIVND (reference sequence). This chain's CDR3 is CASSATGTGVHEQYF. CDR3 nucleotides: TGTGCCAGTAGTGCCACCGGGACAGGGGTCCACGAGCAGTACTTC.

CDR3 sequence: CASSRSTTLSDTQYF. The CDR3, as DNA: TGTGCCAGCAGCCGGTCGACTACCCTCTCAGATACGCAGTATTTT. The chain is built from TRBV4-2 and TRBJ2-3; perhaps TRBD2 as D (5 bases). V lost 4 bases to trimming and J lost 4 bases, with 15 bases between them. The CDR3 is made up of 15 amino acids. Germline V gene sequence: CDR1 LGHNA, CDR2 YNFKEQ.

This rearrangement joins TRBV6-1 to TRBJ1-1, with D possibly matching TRBD1 (5 bases). The CDR3 length is 10 residues. V dropped 6 bases and J dropped 13 bases, with 12 bases sitting between them. Germline V CDR1 and CDR2: MNHNS, SASEGT. The CDR3 DNA reads TGTGCCAGCAGCCAGGGTTACGATTTCTTT. It is translated as CASSQGYDFF.

The chain uses TRBV7-2 and TRBJ2-1; the D is unclear. Germline CDR1 reads SGHTA; CDR2 reads FQGNSA. Trimming cost V 8 bases and J 6 bases, with 5 bases left between them. CDR3 length: 10 residues. Here the CDR3 DNA reads TGTGCCAGCGGGATCAATGAGCAGTTCTTC. It specifies CASGINEQFF.

This chain connects TRBV9 to TRBJ2-1; the match to TRBD2 covers 14 bases. The CDR3 has 14 amino acids. Germline V gene sequence: CDR1 SGDLS, CDR2 YYNGEE. V was pared by 7 bases and J by 8 bases, with 5 bases of the junction left unmatched. CDR3 protein: CASAGTSGSHEQFF. CDR3 DNA: TGTGCCAGCGCCGGGACTAGCGGGAGCCATGAGCAGTTCTTC.

This clone appeared once. The chain links TRBV5-1 to TRBJ2-1; D may be TRBD1 (5 bases). CDR1 is SGHRS and CDR2 is YFSETQ in the germline V gene. Trimming cost V 3 bases and J 7 bases, with 14 bases left between them. This CDR3 contains 14 residues. Written as DNA, the CDR3 is TGCGCCAGCAGCTCCTCGACTGGGGCAAATGAGCAGTTCTTC. Translated, it gives CASSSSTGANEQFF.

V usage is TRBV5-6 and J usage is TRBJ2-7; D call uncertain. The CDR3 totals 16 residues. The V and J ends lost 3 bases and 3 bases respectively, with 19 bases between them. Germline V gene lookup returns CDR1 SGHDT and CDR2 YYEEEE. The CDR3 loop reads CASSSPTRGPHYEQYF. The CDR3 coding sequence is TGTGCCAGCAGCTCCCCAACCAGAGGCCCCCACTACGAGCAGTACTTC.

The J gene is TRBJ2-1, the V gene TRBV11-1; no firm D call. The CDR3 has 16 residues. CDR1 is SGHAT, CDR2 FQDESV, per germline (reference sequence). Trimming cost V 6 bases and J 0 bases, with 15 bases left between them. The CDR3 loop reads CASRLHAVSSYNEQFF. The CDR3 bases are TGTGCCAGCAGATTACACGCAGTGAGCTCCTACAATGAGCAGTTCTTC.

The chain uses TRBV28 and TRBJ2-1; D is perhaps TRBD2 (6 bases). This CDR3 comprises 16 residues. The V gene lost 3 bases and the J gene lost 4 bases, with 16 bases spanning the gap. The germline CDR1 and CDR2 sequences are MDHEN and SYDVKM. The CDR3 protein is CASSFGGSTIYNEQFF. CDR3 coding DNA: TGTGCCAGCAGTTTTGGGGGGAGCACTATTTACAATGAGCAGTTCTTC.

The rearrangement links TRBV29-1 to TRBJ2-5; D perhaps matches TRBD1 (5 bases). Trimming stripped 7 bases from V and 2 bases from J, with 11 bases between. The CDR3 extends over 12 amino acids. CDR1 is SQVTM and CDR2 is ANQGSEA in the germline V gene. The CDR3 DNA is TGCAGCGCCTCAGCAGGGCAAGAGACCCAGTACTTC. Its translation: CSASAGQETQYF.

V usage is TRBV6-6 and J usage is TRBJ1-1, with D possibly being TRBD1 (5 bases). V lost 6 bases, J lost 2 bases, and 19 bases lay in between. Germline loops: CDR1 MNHNY, CDR2 SVGAGI (reference sequence). The CDR3 runs to 16 residues. CDR3 sequence reads: CASSSQYTQVNTEAFF. CDR3 sequence (DNA): TGTGCCAGCAGCTCCCAATATACACAGGTTAACACTGAAGCTTTCTTT.

The CDR3 nucleotides are TGCGCCAGCAGCTTGGGCCCCCGGAGAATCTACGAGCAGTACTTC. Protein product: CASSLGPRRIYEQYF. The rearrangement joins TRBV5-1 to TRBJ2-7; D is undetermined. V dropped 0 bases and J dropped 3 bases, with 13 bases sitting between them. The CDR3 totals 15 residues. Germline CDR1 and CDR2: SGHRS and YFSETQ.

The V and J genes are TRBV6-5 and TRBJ2-1; 12 bases map to TRBD1. V shed 3 bases, J shed 9 bases, and the junction held 6 bases outside the gene matches. The CDR3 spans 15 residues. Germline V gene lookup returns CDR1 MNHEY and CDR2 SVGAGI. The CDR3 DNA reads TGTGCCAGCAGTTATCCCCGGGACAGGGGGCTTGAGCAGTTCTTC. Protein sequence: CASSYPRDRGLEQFF.

This clone showed up just once. The rearrangement links TRBV15 to TRBJ2-2; D unresolved. Looked up from germline, CDR1 is LNHNV and CDR2 is YYDKDF (reference sequence). The V and J ends lost 5 bases and 0 bases respectively, with 16 bases between them. The CDR3 length is 17 residues. DNA of the CDR3: TGTGCCACCAGCTCTTGGACCGTCTGGACGAACACCGGGGAGCTGTTTTTT. This translates into CATSSWTVWTNTGELFF.